The T cell receptor beta chain under discussion was sequenced for a study of T cells in Graves' hyperthyroidism and ophthalmopathy (dated by TCRdb to between 2019 and 2020). Background on the whole study: Peripheral blood samples were taken at the time of initial diagnosis, prior to any treatment. To identify TCR V-J signatures that set the groups apart, the researchers used a discovery cohort of about a hundred patients, made up of 40 to 45 with Graves' ophthalmopathy and some 55 with stable Graves' hyperthyroidism. An independent validation cohort of about 20 hyperthyroidism patients and approximately 16 patients who later progressed to ophthalmopathy tested prospective prediction of ophthalmopathy. The roughly 91 discovery patients were randomly divided into training and test sets at a 7:3 ratio. In more than 5 Graves' hyperthyroidism patients, the study also compared T-cell repertoires from thyroid tissue with T-cell repertoires from blood. After blood sampling, hyperthyroidism patients were treated with methimazole at a starting dose of 30 mg daily, and ophthalmopathy patients were treated with high-dose intravenous methylprednisolone. TCR Vbeta CDR3 sequencing of approximately 140 peripheral blood samples (more than 40 ophthalmopathy, 75 to 85 hyperthyroidism and some 17 progressor patients) is reported in the paper. What the research found in general, with its limitations: Ophthalmopathy was separated from stable hyperthyroidism by a 13 V-J signature model, with 85% to 90% sensitivity and approximately 81% specificity obtained in cross-validation and 80%/75% obtained in testing. In validation, progression to ophthalmopathy was predicted by the model with nearly 71% sensitivity and roughly 76% specificity, a median of 6.5 months before onset. Sample size was not statistically predetermined, and blinding of investigators to group allocation was not performed. Most expanded thyroid clonotypes (frequency above 0.001) were also detected in blood, a finding suggesting that blood repertoires may reflect thyroid immune responses.

V gives up 10 bases and J gives up 7 bases, and the segment between their germline ends measures 14 bases. The CDR3 goes from the cysteine to the phenylalanine over 12 residues. CDR3 DNA only is kept here, 36 bases in frame from base 1. Reading the germline V gene (reference sequence) gives CDR1 LNHDA and CDR2 SQIVND. The TCR beta CDR3 regions were amplified from RNA transcripts. The TCR CDR3 was subjected to a first round of RT-PCR using the HTBI primer set and the Qiagen OneStep RT-PCR kit. Libraries were constructed in a second round of multiplex PCR, after which size selection and purification were carried out. Sequencing of the libraries was done on an Illumina HiSeq2000 using paired-end 100 bp reads. The study's own analysis went as follows. SOAPnuke was used to process the raw data, with reads discarded if the reads contained adapters or uncalled bases, had a mean Phred below 15, or lacked an exact constant-primer or identifier match. High-quality paired reads were merged with COPE v1.2.5, and unique nucleotide sequences were defined as clonotypes. MiTCR v1.1 was used to align clonotypes to the IMGT TRBV, TRBD and TRBJ reference segments. Only V-J combinations with frequency above 0.0001, covering approximately 99% of repertoires, were analysed. The TCS score was defined as F50 (clonal expansion) divided by E x V (chaos), with BLOSUM62-based TCRdist calculated between CDR3 peptides within each V-J. Welch's t-statistics and random forest reduced fewer than 600 V-J features to 10 to 15, which were used in a naive Bayes classifier (R e1071). TCRdb reprocessed the public reads (quality trimming at Q25 with fastp, clone calling with MiXCR) and kept in-frame beta chains. Duplicate CDR3 protein sequences are folded into a single record with the most common DNA and genes. TCRdb, not the authors, supplied the V and J calls. The table for this sample lists 550,000 to 800,000 distinct CDR3 sequences; roughly 17% of them were counted only once. Jointly, the top ten make up 8.4% of the sample.

Stable Graves' hyperthyroidism was defined as the absence of progression to ophthalmopathy over 18 months of follow-up. Hyperthyroidism patients were newly diagnosed, with disease duration under 2 months, and aged 18 to 65 years. Patients with uncontrolled infections, other autoimmune diseases, pregnancy or lactation were excluded. Diagnoses were based on clinical symptoms, serum thyroxine and TRAb, thyroid ultrasound and orbital computed tomography. PBMCs were separated from under 11 ml of fresh peripheral blood using Ficoll-Paque density gradient centrifugation. Total RNA was extracted with Trizol reagent, and quality was checked on an Agilent 2100 Bioanalyzer. This clonotype has only one observation. Its antigen specificity is not known. Within one base of it there is no much larger clone, and no base qualities were kept. Support from one read is weak.

Sequenced material: blood. The sequence joins TRBV19 to TRBJ2-1; TRBD1 is a possible D gene, resting on 7 matching bases. The clonotype originates from a man aged 18 to 30 with Graves' hyperthyroidism. The CDR3 sequence is CAIAQGGNEQFF. At the DNA level, the sequence is TGTGCCATTGCGCAGGGGGGAAATGAGCAGTTCTTC.